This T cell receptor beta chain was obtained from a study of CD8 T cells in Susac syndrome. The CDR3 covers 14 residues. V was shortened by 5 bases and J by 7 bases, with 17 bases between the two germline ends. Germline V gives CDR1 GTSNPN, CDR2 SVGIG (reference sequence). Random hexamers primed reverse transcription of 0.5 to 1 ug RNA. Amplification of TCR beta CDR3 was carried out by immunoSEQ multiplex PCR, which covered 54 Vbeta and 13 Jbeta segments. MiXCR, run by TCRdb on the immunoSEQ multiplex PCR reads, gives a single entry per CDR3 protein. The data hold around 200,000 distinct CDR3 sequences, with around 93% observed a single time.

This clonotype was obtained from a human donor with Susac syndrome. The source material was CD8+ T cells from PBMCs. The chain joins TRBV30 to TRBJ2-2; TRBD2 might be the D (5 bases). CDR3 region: CAWGDPGSGGELFF. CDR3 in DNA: TGTGCCTGGGGTGATCCGGGGTCGGGCGGGGAGCTGTTTTTT. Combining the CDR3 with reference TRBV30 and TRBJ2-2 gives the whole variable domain SQTIHQWPATLVQPVGSPLSLECTVEGTSNPNLYWYRQAAGRGLQLLFYSVGIGQISSEVPQNLSASRPQDRQFILSSKKLLLSDSGFYLCAWGDPGSGGELFFGEGSRLTVL.